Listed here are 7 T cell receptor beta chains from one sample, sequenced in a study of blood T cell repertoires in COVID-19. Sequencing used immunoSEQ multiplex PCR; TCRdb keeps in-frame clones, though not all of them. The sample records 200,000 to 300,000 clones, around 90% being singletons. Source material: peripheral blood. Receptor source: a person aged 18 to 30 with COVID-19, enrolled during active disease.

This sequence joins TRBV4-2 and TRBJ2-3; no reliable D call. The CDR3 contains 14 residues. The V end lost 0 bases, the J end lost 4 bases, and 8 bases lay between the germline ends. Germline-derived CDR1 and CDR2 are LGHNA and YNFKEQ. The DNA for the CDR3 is TGTGCCAGCAGCCAAGATCTCGGTTCAGATACGCAGTATTTT. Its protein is CASSQDLGSDTQYF.

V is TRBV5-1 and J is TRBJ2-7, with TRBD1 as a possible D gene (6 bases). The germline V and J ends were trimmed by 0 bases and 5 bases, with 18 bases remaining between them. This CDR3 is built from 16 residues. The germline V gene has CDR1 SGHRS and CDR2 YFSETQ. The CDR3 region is CASSLAVQQGSNEQYF. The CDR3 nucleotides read TGCGCCAGCAGCTTGGCCGTCCAGCAGGGGAGCAACGAGCAGTACTTC. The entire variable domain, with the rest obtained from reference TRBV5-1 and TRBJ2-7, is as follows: KAGVTQTPRYLIKTRGQQVTLSCSPISGHRSVSWYQQTPGQGLQFLFEYFSETQRNKGNFPGRFSGRQFSNSRSEMNVSTLELGDSALYLCASSLAVQQGSNEQYFGPGTRLTVT.

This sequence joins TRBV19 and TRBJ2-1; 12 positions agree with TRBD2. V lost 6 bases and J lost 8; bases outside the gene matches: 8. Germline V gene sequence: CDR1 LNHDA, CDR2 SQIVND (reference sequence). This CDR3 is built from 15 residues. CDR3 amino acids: CASRHPLAGGYEQFF. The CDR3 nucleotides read TGTGCCAGTAGGCACCCACTAGCGGGAGGCTATGAGCAGTTCTTC.

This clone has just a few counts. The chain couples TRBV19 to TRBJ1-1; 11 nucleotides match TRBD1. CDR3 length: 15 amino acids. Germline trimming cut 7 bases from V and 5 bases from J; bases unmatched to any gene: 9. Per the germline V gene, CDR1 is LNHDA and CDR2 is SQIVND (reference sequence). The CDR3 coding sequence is TGTGCCAGTACCCGCGGACAGGGGGCAGGGACTGAAGCTTTCTTT. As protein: CASTRGQGAGTEAFF. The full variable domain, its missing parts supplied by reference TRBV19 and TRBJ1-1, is DGGITQSPKYLFRKEGQNVTLSCEQNLNHDAMYWYRQDPGQGLRLIYYSQIVNDFQKGDIAEGYSVSREKKESFPLTVTSAQKNPTAFYLCASTRGQGAGTEAFFGQGTRLTVV.

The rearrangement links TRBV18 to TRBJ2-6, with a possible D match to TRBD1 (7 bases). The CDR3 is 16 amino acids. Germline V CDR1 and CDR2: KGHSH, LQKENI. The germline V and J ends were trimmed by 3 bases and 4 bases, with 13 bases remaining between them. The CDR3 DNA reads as TGTGCCAGCTCACCCCCAGGGGGGCTGGGGGCCAACGTCCTGACTTTC. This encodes CASSPPGGLGANVLTF.

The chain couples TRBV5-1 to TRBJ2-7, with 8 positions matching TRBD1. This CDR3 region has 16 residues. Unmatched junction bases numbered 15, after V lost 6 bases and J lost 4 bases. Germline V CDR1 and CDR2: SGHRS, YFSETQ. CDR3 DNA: TGCGCCAGCACTTTGGGGGACGGGACAGGCTATTACGAGCAGTACTTC. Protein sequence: CASTLGDGTGYYEQYF.

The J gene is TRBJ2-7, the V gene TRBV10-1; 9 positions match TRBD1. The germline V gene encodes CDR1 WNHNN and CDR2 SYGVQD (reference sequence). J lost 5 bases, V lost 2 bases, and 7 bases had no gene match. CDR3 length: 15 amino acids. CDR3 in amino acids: CASSETGTGRNEQYF. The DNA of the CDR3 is TGCGCCAGCAGTGAGACCGGGACAGGGCGAAACGAGCAGTACTTC.